The 32 T cell receptor beta chains given below trace back to one sample, sequenced in a study of blood T cell repertoires in COVID-19. Sequencing used immunoSEQ multiplex PCR; TCRdb keeps in-frame clones, though not all of them. The sample records 80,000 to 100,000 clones, roughly 87% being singletons. The source material was peripheral blood. The source is a woman aged 45-59 years with active or convalescent COVID-19.

The chain employs TRBV7-6 and TRBJ2-3; 13 bases are a match to TRBD2. CDR3 length: 16 amino acids. Germline loops: CDR1 SGHVS, CDR2 FNYEAQ. The J segment lost 4 bases and the V segment lost 1 base, leaving 2 bases of the junction unmatched. CDR3 bases: TGTGCCAGCAGCTTAGGACTAGCGGGGGGTTCAGATACGCAGTATTTT. Translation gives CASSLGLAGGSDTQYF.

This chain uses TRBV18 with TRBJ2-7; 11 positions agree with TRBD1. The CDR3 runs to 14 residues. After removal of 1 base from V and 5 bases from J, the junction contained 1 base not matched to a gene. Germline V lookup: CDR1 KGHSH, CDR2 LQKENI. The CDR3 sequence: CASSPRDRGNEQYF. CDR3 bases: TGTGCCAGCTCACCACGGGACAGGGGGAACGAGCAGTACTTC.

The CDR3 nucleotides are TGTGCCAGTAGTATCGGGCAGGGGGGTGGCTACACCTTC. Protein: CASSIGQGGGYTF. The J gene is TRBJ1-2, the V gene TRBV19; 7 bases map to TRBD1. The V gene end was trimmed by 3 bases and the J gene end by 7 bases; junction bases not matched to a gene: 5. Germline V gene data show CDR1 as LNHDA and CDR2 as SQIVND (reference sequence). CDR3 length equals 13 residues.

This rearrangement joins TRBV23-1 to TRBJ1-5; the D is unclear. TRBV23-1 is an ORF for which the function is uncertain. V shed 7 bases and J shed 5 bases, with 9 bases lying between them. The CDR3 covers 12 residues. The chain's CDR3 is CASNREHQPQHF. The CDR3 region has the DNA TGCGCCAGCAACCGAGAACATCAGCCCCAGCATTTT.

J is TRBJ2-5 and V is TRBV5-1, with 9 bases that match TRBD2. The germline CDR1 and CDR2 sequences are SGHRS and YFSETQ. This CDR3 region has 17 residues. Unmatched junction bases numbered 7, after V lost 0 bases and J lost 1 base. This chain's CDR3 is CASSLAEGGGAQETQYF. The DNA for the CDR3 is TGCGCCAGCAGCTTGGCCGAAGGCGGGGGGGCCCAAGAGACCCAGTACTTC. Full variable domain (rest looked up from reference TRBV5-1 and TRBJ2-5): KAGVTQTPRYLIKTRGQQVTLSCSPISGHRSVSWYQQTPGQGLQFLFEYFSETQRNKGNFPGRFSGRQFSNSRSEMNVSTLELGDSALYLCASSLAEGGGAQETQYFGPGTRLLVL.

This CDR3 is CASSLAGALVGELFF. The CDR3 coding sequence is TGTGCCAGCAGTTTAGCGGGGGCCCTGGTCGGGGAGCTGTTTTTT. The chain is built from TRBV27 and TRBJ2-2; possibly TRBD2 for D (7 bases). From germline, CDR1 is MNHEY and CDR2 SMNVEV (reference sequence). Trimming shortened V by 2 bases and J by 7 bases, and 14 bases separated the two germline ends. The CDR3 is 15 amino acids.

The genes are TRBV7-8 and TRBJ1-1, with 7 bases matching TRBD1. This CDR3 is built from 17 residues. J lost 0 bases, V lost 2 bases, and 9 bases had no gene match. Germline CDR1 SGHVS, CDR2 FQNEAQ. For the CDR3, the DNA is TGTGCCAGCAGCTTAAGGTCCGGGACAGAAATGAACACTGAAGCTTTCTTT. This gives the protein CASSLRSGTEMNTEAFF. Combining the CDR3 with reference TRBV7-8 and TRBJ1-1 gives the whole variable domain GAGVSQSPRYKVAKRGQDVALRCDPISGHVSLFWYQQALGQGPEFLTYFQNEAQLDKSGLPSDRFFAERPEGSVSTLKIQRTQQEDSAVYLCASSLRSGTEMNTEAFFGQGTRLTVV.

The chain has TRBV30 and TRBJ1-2; TRBD1 might be the D (5 bases). In germline, CDR1 is GTSNPN, CDR2 SVGIG (reference sequence). The V end was cut by 8 bases, the J end by 8 bases, with 18 bases between. CDR3 length: 12 amino acids. Here the CDR3 DNA reads TGTGCCCGGCCGAGCAGGGCCCACGGCTACACCTTC. This sequence encodes CARPSRAHGYTF.

V is TRBV4-1 and J is TRBJ1-1; the D gene is possibly TRBD1 (5 bases). The CDR3 covers 13 residues. The germline CDR1 and CDR2 sequences are MGHRA and YSYEKL. Trimming left V 0 bases short and J 11 bases short, with 13 bases between. The CDR3 DNA follows: TGCGCCAGCAGCCAAGAAAGCTGGGGGGTTGCTTTCTTT. It translates to CASSQESWGVAFF.

The genes are TRBV6-6 and TRBJ2-7; TRBD1 might be the D (5 bases). The CDR3 is 14 residues long. The germline CDR1 and CDR2 sequences are MNHNY and SVGAGI (reference sequence). V lost 6 bases to trimming and J lost 0 bases, with 12 bases between them. Here the CDR3 reads CASRFLTDSYEQYF. CDR3 DNA sequence: TGTGCCAGCAGATTCTTGACAGACTCCTACGAGCAGTACTTC.

This chain links TRBV3-1 (or the pseudogene TRBV3-2) with TRBJ1-2, with 9 bases fitting TRBD1. The J segment lost 5 bases and the V segment lost 3 bases, leaving 7 bases of the junction unmatched. Germline CDR1 is LGHDT and CDR2 is YNNKEL (reference sequence). CDR3 size: 15 residues. CDR3 protein: CASSHLDRGRYGYTF. The CDR3 nucleotides read TGTGCCAGCAGCCATTTGGACAGGGGTCGGTATGGCTACACCTTC.

The CDR3 nucleotides read TGTGCCACCAGCAGAGACATTGGTACTAGCGGGGGGGCCATCCACAATGAGCAGTTCTTC. This codes for CATSRDIGTSGGAIHNEQFF. J is TRBJ2-1 and V is TRBV15, with 13 positions matching TRBD2. J gave up 5 bases and V 0 bases, and 13 bases lay outside the gene matches. The CDR3 sequence is 20 residues long. The germline V gene has CDR1 LNHNV and CDR2 YYDKDF (reference sequence).

This rearrangement joins TRBV12-3 or TRBV12-4 to TRBJ1-2; 7 positions match TRBD1. The CDR3 totals 13 residues. V was clipped by 7 bases and J by 6 bases; unmatched bases: 8. The CDR3 loop is CASKIDREHGYTF. The DNA for the CDR3 is TGTGCCAGCAAGATTGACAGGGAGCATGGCTACACCTTC.

The chain combines TRBV15 with TRBJ2-5; TRBD1 matches at 9 bases. Trimming at V came to 7 bases and at J to 5 bases, leaving 14 bases not matched to a gene. The CDR3 runs to 16 residues. Germline CDR1 LNHNV, CDR2 YYDKDF (reference sequence). DNA for the CDR3: TGTGCCACCACCCACCGGGACAGGGCTGGGTCGGAGACCCAGTACTTC. This sequence encodes CATTHRDRAGSETQYF.

This sequence joins TRBV15 and TRBJ1-2, with 12 bases fitting TRBD1. Germline lookup yields CDR1 LNHNV and CDR2 YYDKDF (reference sequence). The CDR3 contains 15 residues. V lost 4 bases, J lost 7 bases, and 7 bases stayed unmatched. The CDR3 here is CATSTRDRGLSGYTF. The DNA of the CDR3 is TGTGCCACCAGCACCCGGGACAGGGGGCTTAGTGGCTACACCTTC.

V and J are TRBV14 and TRBJ1-6; 9 positions match TRBD1. This CDR3 has 14 residues. The J segment lost 9 bases and the V segment lost 2 bases, leaving 2 bases of the junction unmatched. Germline V gene data show CDR1 as SGHDN and CDR2 as FVKESK. CDR3: CASSQTGGSSPLHF. CDR3 coding DNA: TGTGCCAGCAGCCAAACAGGGGGCAGTTCACCCCTCCACTTT. Filled out from reference TRBV14 and TRBJ1-6, the complete variable domain reads EAGVTQFPSHSVIEKGQTVTLRCDPISGHDNLYWYRRVMGKEIKFLLHFVKESKQDESGMPNNRFLAERTGGTYSTLKVQPAELEDSGVYFCASSQTGGSSPLHFGNGTRLTVT.

The chain joins TRBV29-1 to TRBJ2-3; weak D call: TRBD2 (7 bases). V lost 5 bases and J lost 0, with 18 bases in between. The CDR3 contains 16 residues. From germline, CDR1 is SQVTM and CDR2 ANQGSEA. The CDR3 loop is CSVRGGDSSSTDTQYF. The CDR3, as DNA: TGCAGCGTTAGGGGGGGCGACTCATCTAGCACAGATACGCAGTATTTT.

This clone was found a few times. J is TRBJ1-1 and V is TRBV25-1, with a tentative D call TRBD1 (6 bases). Germline V gives CDR1 MGHDK, CDR2 SYGVNS. V was clipped by 5 bases and J by 6 bases, with 13 bases between them. This CDR3 comprises 13 residues. In DNA form, the CDR3 reads TGTGCCAGCAGTAGGCAGGGGAGTTCTGAAGCTTTCTTT. Its translation: CASSRQGSSEAFF.

This chain uses TRBV7-6 with TRBJ2-1, with 9 bases fitting TRBD2. J was trimmed by 4 bases and V by 0 bases; bases with no gene match: 7. The CDR3 contains 17 residues. Germline-derived CDR1 and CDR2 are SGHVS and FNYEAQ. The CDR3 sequence is CASSLAASGVSYNEQFF. CDR3 DNA sequence: TGTGCCAGCAGCTTAGCGGCTAGCGGGGTATCTTACAATGAGCAGTTCTTC.

The chain combines TRBV4-1 with TRBJ2-5; 7 nucleotides agree with TRBD2. Germline V gene lookup returns CDR1 MGHRA and CDR2 YSYEKL. Germline trimming cut 0 bases from V and 3 bases from J; bases unmatched to any gene: 7. The CDR3 contains 16 residues. In DNA, the CDR3 is TGCGCCAGCAGCCAAGATTGGGGGGGAAGTGAAGAGACCCAGTACTTC. Its translation: CASSQDWGGSEETQYF.

The chain has TRBV5-1 and TRBJ2-7, with 7 bases lining up with TRBD2. Unmatched junction bases numbered 11, after V lost 4 bases and J lost 4 bases. CDR1 is SGHRS, CDR2 YFSETQ, per germline. The CDR3 extends over 15 amino acids. The CDR3 DNA reads as TGCGCCAGCAGCCCCCTTGGCGGGGGTATTTACGAGCAGTACTTC. This codes for CASSPLGGGIYEQYF.

The chain is built from TRBV18 and TRBJ1-1, with 10 bases matching TRBD1. The germline CDR1 and CDR2 sequences are KGHSH and LQKENI. The CDR3 is made up of 16 amino acids. V shed 3 bases and J 5 bases; nucleotides not matched to a gene: 9. CDR3: CASSPGTGVQGTEAFF. The DNA of the CDR3 is TGTGCCAGCTCACCCGGGACAGGGGTTCAGGGGACTGAAGCTTTCTTT.

The gene calls are TRBV7-9 and TRBJ1-6; TRBD1 might be the D (6 bases). Trimming cost V 5 bases and J 6 bases, with 17 bases left between them. The CDR3 runs 16 residues. The germline CDR1 and CDR2 sequences are SEHNR and FQNEAQ (reference sequence). CDR3 sequence reads: CASSTILQGSNSPLHF. The CDR3 nucleotides read TGTGCCAGCAGCACTATCCTACAGGGAAGTAATTCACCCCTCCACTTT.

This clone is a singleton in its sample. The chain has TRBV9 and TRBJ2-2; the D is unclear. This CDR3 has 13 residues. V was trimmed by 1 base and J by 7 bases, leaving 8 bases between them. Germline V lookup: CDR1 SGDLS, CDR2 YYNGEE. This chain's CDR3 is CASSVLGDGELFF. The CDR3 DNA sequence: TGTGCCAGCAGCGTATTAGGAGACGGGGAGCTGTTTTTT.

J is TRBJ2-3 and V is TRBV30; 9 bases line up with TRBD2. In germline, CDR1 is GTSNPN, CDR2 SVGIG (reference sequence). The CDR3 spans 18 residues. V was clipped by 2 bases and J by 7 bases; unmatched bases: 19. In DNA, the CDR3 is TGTGCCTGGAGTAGGAGCGGGGGGCGAGGGACTTCGTCGAATACGCAGTATTTT. Its protein product is CAWSRSGGRGTSSNTQYF.

The CDR3 sequence is CASSRGGTGHGYTF. DNA of the CDR3: TGTGCCAGCAGCCGCGGCGGGACAGGGCATGGCTACACCTTC. V is TRBV6-6 and J is TRBJ1-2; 9 bases agree with TRBD1. CDR3 length: 14 amino acids. Germline V CDR1 and CDR2: MNHNY, SVGAGI (reference sequence). The trim removed 6 bases at V and 6 bases at J, leaving 8 bases unmatched.

This clone was seen only a few times. The chain is built from TRBV6-5 and TRBJ1-6; TRBD1 agrees at 8 bases. Trimming removed 5 bases from V and 3 bases from J; junction bases left unmatched: 3. Germline V lookup: CDR1 MNHEY, CDR2 SVGAGI. This CDR3 spans 15 amino acids. CDR3 protein: CASSPGQGYNSPLHF. The CDR3 nucleotides read TGTGCCAGCAGTCCCGGACAGGGCTATAATTCACCCCTCCACTTT.

The rearrangement uses TRBV30 and TRBJ1-1; perhaps TRBD1 as D (5 bases). The CDR3 consists of 15 residues. V was trimmed by 3 bases and J by 4 bases, leaving 18 bases between them. From germline, CDR1 is GTSNPN and CDR2 SVGIG (reference sequence). The CDR3 DNA reads as TGTGCCTGGAGCGCTAATATTTTGGGGGGCACTGAAGCTTTCTTT. Residues: CAWSANILGGTEAFF.

This sequence joins TRBV9 and TRBJ2-1; unclear D gene. Germline assignment: CDR1 SGDLS and CDR2 YYNGEE. There are 14 residues in the CDR3. V was pared by 0 bases and J by 3 bases, with 7 bases between. DNA for the CDR3: TGTGCCAGCAGCGTAGATGGGCTCTACAATGAGCAGTTCTTC. As protein: CASSVDGLYNEQFF.

The chain links TRBV5-1 to TRBJ2-7, with 7 bases lining up with TRBD1. Trimming cost V 3 bases and J 5 bases; bases outside gene matches: 5. CDR1 is SGHRS and CDR2 is YFSETQ in the germline V gene. CDR3 length: 13 residues. The CDR3 sequence is CASSSGTGDEQYF. The CDR3 DNA reads TGCGCCAGCAGCTCGGGAACAGGGGACGAGCAGTACTTC.

The chain couples TRBV7-2 to TRBJ2-7, with 7 bases that match TRBD1. The CDR3 consists of 15 residues. Germline assignment: CDR1 SGHTA and CDR2 FQGNSA. Trimming cost V 0 bases and J 5 bases; bases outside gene matches: 7. CDR3 DNA sequence: TGTGCCAGCAGCTTAGCGCAAGGGGGCTTCCACGAGCAGTACTTC. It yields the protein CASSLAQGGFHEQYF.

The rearrangement links TRBV9 to TRBJ1-1; 7 bases map to TRBD1. The CDR3 consists of 15 residues. Germline V gene data show CDR1 as SGDLS and CDR2 as YYNGEE. V lost 3 bases and J lost 2; bases outside the gene matches: 7. CDR3 in DNA: TGTGCCAGCAGCGCAGGGGGACGGATTAACACTGAAGCTTTCTTT. It encodes CASSAGGRINTEAFF.